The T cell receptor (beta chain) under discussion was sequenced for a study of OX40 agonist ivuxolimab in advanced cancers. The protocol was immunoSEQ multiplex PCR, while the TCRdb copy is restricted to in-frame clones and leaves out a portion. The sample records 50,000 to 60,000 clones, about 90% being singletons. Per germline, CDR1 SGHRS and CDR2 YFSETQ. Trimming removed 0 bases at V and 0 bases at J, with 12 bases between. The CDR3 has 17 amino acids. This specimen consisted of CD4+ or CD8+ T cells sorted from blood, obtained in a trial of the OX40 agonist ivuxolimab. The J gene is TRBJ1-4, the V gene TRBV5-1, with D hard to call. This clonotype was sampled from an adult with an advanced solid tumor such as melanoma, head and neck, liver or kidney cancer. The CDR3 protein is CASSLAHGGATNEKLFF. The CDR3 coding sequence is TGCGCCAGCAGCTTGGCTCACGGAGGAGCAACTAATGAAAAACTGTTTTTT.